These 30 T cell receptor beta chains originate from one sample sequenced in a study of identifying expanded T cells in peripheral blood. Sequencing was performed with immunoSEQ multiplex PCR; in TCRdb, only in-frame clones are kept and a portion is missing. The repertoire has 100,000 to 150,000 clones, approximately 88% of them found once; the top ten carry approximately 3%. The specimen sequenced was blood. These receptors all come from a person between 18 and 75 years old in good health.

J is TRBJ1-1 and V is TRBV7-8; D perhaps matches TRBD1 (6 bases). Trimming removed 3 bases from V and 5 bases from J, with 16 bases in between. Per germline, CDR1 SGHVS and CDR2 FQNEAQ. The CDR3 runs 15 residues. The CDR3 reads CASSLGQGGNTEAFF. The CDR3 region has the DNA TGTGCCAGCAGCTTGGGTCAAGGGGGGAATACTGAAGCTTTCTTT.

In its sample, this clone was seen once. The rearrangement joins TRBV5-8 to TRBJ2-1, with 7 bases lining up with TRBD2. Germline CDR1 is SGHTS and CDR2 is YDEGEE. This CDR3 has 16 amino acids. The junction had 5 bases not matched to a gene; V was cut back by 1 base and J by 1 base. CDR3: CASSLTGGSSYNEQFF. The DNA of the CDR3 is TGTGCCAGCAGCTTGACGGGGGGTAGTTCCTACAATGAGCAGTTCTTC.

The J gene is TRBJ2-2, the V gene TRBV7-2; TRBD1 or TRBD2 may be the D gene (5 bases each). V was pared by 9 bases and J by 0 bases, with 8 bases between. Per germline, CDR1 SGHTA and CDR2 FQGNSA. The CDR3 runs 13 residues. CDR3 sequence: CARGRSNTGELFF. The CDR3 coding sequence is TGTGCCAGGGGACGGTCGAACACCGGGGAGCTGTTTTTT.

The chain joins TRBV16 to TRBJ1-1; no clear D gene. Germline CDR1 KGHSY, CDR2 FQNENV. The V end lost 4 bases, the J end lost 5 bases, and 23 bases lay between the germline ends. This CDR3 has 17 residues. The CDR3 DNA reads TGTGCCAGCAGCCCGGAGATCTACCCGTCATTGCGAACTGAAGCTTTCTTT. It codes for CASSPEIYPSLRTEAFF.

The chain uses TRBV6-1 and TRBJ2-1; TRBD2 might be the D (6 bases). The CDR3 covers 16 residues. From germline, CDR1 is MNHNS and CDR2 SASEGT. The V end was cut by 4 bases, the J end by 0 bases, with 13 bases between. The CDR3 loop is CASSAGGSSSYNEQFF. The CDR3 nucleotides read TGTGCCAGCAGTGCAGGAGGGTCGAGCTCCTACAATGAGCAGTTCTTC.

J is TRBJ2-3 and V is TRBV5-5, with D perhaps TRBD1 (6 bases). V was trimmed by 3 bases and J by 1 base, leaving 18 bases between them. This CDR3 comprises 17 residues. Germline V gene sequence: CDR1 SGHKS, CDR2 YYEKEE (reference sequence). The CDR3 loop is CASSYDTGTRGTDTQYF. DNA for the CDR3: TGTGCCAGCAGCTACGATACAGGGACCCGAGGCACAGATACGCAGTATTTT.

Note on this clone: The same CDR3 arises from other DNA sequences in this sample as well. V is TRBV5-1 and J is TRBJ2-1; 8 bases match TRBD2. Germline V gene sequence: CDR1 SGHRS, CDR2 YFSETQ. The CDR3 spans 16 residues. Losses at the gene ends were 4 bases for V and 1 base for J; bases not matched to a gene: 7. The CDR3 loop is CASSLTSGGSYNEQFF. For the CDR3, the DNA is TGCGCCAGCAGCCTAACCAGCGGGGGATCCTACAATGAGCAGTTCTTC.

J is TRBJ2-3 and V is TRBV6-5; perhaps TRBD1 as D (6 bases). Germline CDR1 reads MNHEY; CDR2 reads SVGAGI. This CDR3 has 16 residues. V lost 2 bases, J lost 5 bases, and 17 bases lay in between. The CDR3 reads CASSYTRPGAGDTQYF. The CDR3 DNA is TGTGCCAGCAGTTACACCAGACCAGGGGCGGGAGATACGCAGTATTTT.

The chain links TRBV6-5 to TRBJ1-5, with D uncertain. CDR1 and CDR2 from the germline V gene are MNHEY and SVGAGI. With 0 bases removed from V and 0 bases from J, the gap between germline ends came to 3 bases. The CDR3 is made up of 14 amino acids. CDR3 coding DNA: TGTGCCAGCAGTTACTCTAATAGCAATCAGCCCCAGCATTTT. Translation gives CASSYSNSNQPQHF.

The chain couples TRBV7-9 to TRBJ2-5; D remains ambiguous. The CDR3 consists of 15 residues. Germline V lookup: CDR1 SEHNR, CDR2 FQNEAQ (reference sequence). Trimming took 1 base from V and 3 from J, leaving 12 bases between them. In nucleotides, the CDR3 is TGTGCCAGCAGCTTAGATGAGACATCTAAAGAGACCCAGTACTTC. Translating it yields CASSLDETSKETQYF. The variable domain in full, completed from reference TRBV7-9 and TRBJ2-5, reads DTGVSQNPRHKITKRGQNVTFRCDPISEHNRLYWYRQTLGQGPEFLTYFQNEAQLEKSRLLSDRFSAERPKGSFSTLEIQRTEQGDSAMYLCASSLDETSKETQYFGPGTRLLVL.

V is TRBV19 and J is TRBJ2-1; 12 bases line up with TRBD1. The trim removed 2 bases at V and 10 bases at J, leaving 9 bases unmatched. Per germline, CDR1 LNHDA and CDR2 SQIVND (reference sequence). The CDR3 sequence is 16 residues long. CDR3 sequence: CASSIRPGQGAREQFF. In DNA form, the CDR3 reads TGTGCCAGTAGTATACGCCCGGGACAGGGGGCTCGGGAGCAGTTCTTC.

This clone was counted a single time. The chain joins TRBV11-2 to TRBJ1-2, with a tentative D call TRBD1 (5 bases). The germline V gene has CDR1 SGHAT and CDR2 FQNNGV. The ends were cut back, 5 bases at V and 4 bases at J, with 20 bases in the middle. The CDR3 consists of 16 residues. The CDR3 nucleotides read TGTGCCAGCAGCCGTAACAGGAACTCCCCTGTCTATGGCTACACCTTC. This codes for CASSRNRNSPVYGYTF.

The chain joins TRBV19 to TRBJ1-4, with 11 bases lining up with TRBD1. The CDR3 totals 17 residues. Germline V gene sequence: CDR1 LNHDA, CDR2 SQIVND (reference sequence). V trimming: 5 bases; J trimming: 6 bases; junction bases outside the gene matches: 11. Here the CDR3 reads CASSPGDRGTGYEKLFF. The CDR3 nucleotides are TGTGCCAGTAGTCCCGGGGACAGGGGGACGGGCTATGAAAAACTGTTTTTT.

This rearrangement joins TRBV5-4 to TRBJ2-1; TRBD2 aligns across 9 bases. Trimming took 3 bases from V and 6 from J; bases not matched to a gene: 7. Per germline, CDR1 SGHNT and CDR2 YYREEE (reference sequence). The CDR3 spans 15 residues. The CDR3, as DNA: TGTGCCAGCAGCTCAAGACTAGCGGAGCTCAATGAGCAGTTCTTC. Translating gives CASSSRLAELNEQFF.

The gene calls are TRBV19 and TRBJ2-2; 7 bases map to TRBD2. CDR3 size: 14 residues. Looked up from germline, CDR1 is LNHDA and CDR2 is SQIVND (reference sequence). Trimming removed 5 bases from V and 5 bases from J; junction bases left unmatched: 5. The CDR3 nucleotides read TGTGCCAGTAGTTCGGGGGGTATAACCGGGGAGCTGTTTTTT. It encodes CASSSGGITGELFF.

The gene calls are TRBV7-9 and TRBJ2-3; no firm D call. Germline V gene lookup returns CDR1 SEHNR and CDR2 FQNEAQ (reference sequence). V lost 4 bases and J 6 bases, leaving 11 bases between the germline ends. This CDR3 region has 13 residues. The CDR3 DNA sequence: TGTGCCAGCAGCTACCATTACACGGATACGCAGTATTTT. Protein sequence: CASSYHYTDTQYF.

This clone was counted only a few times. The V and J genes are TRBV2 and TRBJ2-3; no firm D call. In germline, CDR1 is SNHLY, CDR2 FYNNEI. Trimming took 2 bases from V and 0 from J, leaving 12 bases between them. The CDR3 contains 16 residues. CDR3 in DNA: TGTGCCAGCAGTGAAATCTACTTTACTAGCACAGATACGCAGTATTTT. This sequence encodes CASSEIYFTSTDTQYF.

This clone was detected only a few times. The chain combines TRBV30 with TRBJ1-1; the D is unclear. Trimming stripped 5 bases from V and 1 base from J, with 5 bases between. The CDR3 is made up of 11 amino acids. Germline V gives CDR1 GTSNPN, CDR2 SVGIG (reference sequence). The CDR3 DNA reads as TGTGCCTGGGGGGAGAACACTGAAGCTTTCTTT. This gives the protein CAWGENTEAFF. The full variable domain, in which reference TRBV30 and TRBJ1-1 provide the parts outside the CDR3, is SQTIHQWPATLVQPVGSPLSLECTVEGTSNPNLYWYRQAAGRGLQLLFYSVGIGQISSEVPQNLSASRPQDRQFILSSKKLLLSDSGFYLCAWGENTEAFFGQGTRLTVV.

The rearrangement uses TRBV5-1 and TRBJ2-2; D is tentatively TRBD1 or TRBD2 (6 bases each). V was cut by 4 bases and J by 6 bases, with 19 bases left in between. Germline assignment: CDR1 SGHRS and CDR2 YFSETQ. The CDR3 length is 16 residues. CDR3 residues: CASSVGHGGFSGELFF. In nucleotides, the CDR3 is TGCGCCAGCAGCGTGGGACACGGAGGGTTCTCCGGGGAGCTGTTTTTT.

This clone has only one observation. The chain recombines TRBV28 with TRBJ1-1; D perhaps matches TRBD1 (6 bases). There are 15 residues in the CDR3. Germline V CDR1 and CDR2: MDHEN, SYDVKM. The V end was cut by 6 bases, the J end by 3 bases, with 17 bases between. The CDR3 region is CASRRAGVKDTEAFF. The CDR3, as DNA: TGTGCCAGCAGAAGGGCAGGGGTCAAGGACACTGAAGCTTTCTTT.

The chain recombines TRBV5-1 with TRBJ1-1; D might be TRBD1 (6 bases). CDR1 is SGHRS, CDR2 YFSETQ, per germline. CDR3 length: 16 residues. V was trimmed by 4 bases and J by 0 bases, leaving 16 bases between them. CDR3 sequence: CASSLVQGSLNTEAFF. The CDR3 bases are TGCGCCAGCAGCCTAGTTCAGGGGTCGCTGAACACTGAAGCTTTCTTT.

This chain connects TRBV13 to TRBJ2-3; D gene uncertain. The germline V and J ends were trimmed by 5 bases and 1 base, with 4 bases remaining between them. CDR1 and CDR2 from the germline V gene are PRHDT and FYEKMQ (reference sequence). The CDR3 loop spans 12 amino acids. The CDR3 protein is CASSPGTDTQYF. Written as DNA, the CDR3 is TGTGCCAGCAGCCCGGGCACAGATACGCAGTATTTT.

This clone was observed a single time. The chain employs TRBV4-3 and TRBJ1-1; D call uncertain. The CDR3 loop spans 11 amino acids. Germline lookup yields CDR1 LGHNA and CDR2 YSLEER. V gave up 1 base and J gave up 8 bases, with 5 bases separating them. This chain's CDR3 is CASSQGIEAFF. Here the CDR3 DNA reads TGCGCCAGCAGCCAAGGGATCGAAGCTTTCTTT.

DNA of the CDR3: TGTGCCAGCAGCCCCGCCCATGGGTCAGGTGAAGCTTTCTTT. This sequence encodes CASSPAHGSGEAFF. V is TRBV6-5 and J is TRBJ1-1; D gene ambiguous. The germline V gene encodes CDR1 MNHEY and CDR2 SVGAGI. The CDR3 extends over 14 amino acids. With 6 bases removed from V and 7 bases from J, the gap between germline ends came to 18 bases.

The V call is TRBV11-2, the J call TRBJ2-7; TRBD1 agrees at 8 bases. J lost 6 bases, V lost 4 bases, and 2 bases had no gene match. Per germline, CDR1 SGHAT and CDR2 FQNNGV. The CDR3 totals 12 residues. This CDR3 reads CASSYQGAEQYF. The CDR3 DNA reads as TGTGCCAGCAGCTACCAGGGGGCCGAGCAGTACTTC.

This rearrangement joins TRBV2 to TRBJ2-3; no clear D gene. The CDR3 loop spans 13 amino acids. In germline, CDR1 is SNHLY, CDR2 FYNNEI. V gave up 9 bases and J gave up 2 bases, with 12 bases separating them. CDR3 DNA sequence: TGTGCCAGATCGACTGGACCCACAGATACGCAGTATTTT. As protein: CARSTGPTDTQYF.

The V call is TRBV29-1, the J call TRBJ2-7, with unresolved D. The V gene lost 4 bases and the J gene lost 0 bases, with 7 bases spanning the gap. CDR1 and CDR2 from the germline V gene are SQVTM and ANQGSEA. The CDR3 is made up of 12 amino acids. The CDR3 DNA reads TGCAGCGTTGTCGAGAACTCCTACGAGCAGTACTTC. Its translation: CSVVENSYEQYF.

The chain combines TRBV10-3 with TRBJ1-1; D might be TRBD1 (6 bases). Trimming took 8 bases from V and 1 from J, leaving 11 bases between them. CDR3 length equals 13 residues. Looked up from germline, CDR1 is ENHRY and CDR2 is SYGVKD. The CDR3 spells CAILDRQNTEAFF. The DNA for the CDR3 is TGTGCCATCCTGGACAGACAGAACACTGAAGCTTTCTTT.

The chain links TRBV9 to TRBJ1-2; D is possibly TRBD1 (5 bases). The CDR3 length is 11 residues. The V end lost 6 bases, the J end lost 4 bases, and 7 bases lay between the germline ends. The germline CDR1 and CDR2 sequences are SGDLS and YYNGEE. CDR3 amino acids: CASKGSYGYTF. CDR3 DNA: TGTGCCAGCAAGGGGAGCTATGGCTACACCTTC.

The chain joins TRBV6-6 to TRBJ2-7; weak D call: TRBD1 (6 bases). Germline CDR1 is MNHNY and CDR2 is SVGAGI (reference sequence). The V end was cut by 11 bases, the J end by 0 bases, with 11 bases between. The CDR3 runs to 12 residues. CDR3 sequence: CAAYRDSYEQYF. CDR3 bases: TGTGCCGCCTACAGGGACTCCTACGAGCAGTACTTC.